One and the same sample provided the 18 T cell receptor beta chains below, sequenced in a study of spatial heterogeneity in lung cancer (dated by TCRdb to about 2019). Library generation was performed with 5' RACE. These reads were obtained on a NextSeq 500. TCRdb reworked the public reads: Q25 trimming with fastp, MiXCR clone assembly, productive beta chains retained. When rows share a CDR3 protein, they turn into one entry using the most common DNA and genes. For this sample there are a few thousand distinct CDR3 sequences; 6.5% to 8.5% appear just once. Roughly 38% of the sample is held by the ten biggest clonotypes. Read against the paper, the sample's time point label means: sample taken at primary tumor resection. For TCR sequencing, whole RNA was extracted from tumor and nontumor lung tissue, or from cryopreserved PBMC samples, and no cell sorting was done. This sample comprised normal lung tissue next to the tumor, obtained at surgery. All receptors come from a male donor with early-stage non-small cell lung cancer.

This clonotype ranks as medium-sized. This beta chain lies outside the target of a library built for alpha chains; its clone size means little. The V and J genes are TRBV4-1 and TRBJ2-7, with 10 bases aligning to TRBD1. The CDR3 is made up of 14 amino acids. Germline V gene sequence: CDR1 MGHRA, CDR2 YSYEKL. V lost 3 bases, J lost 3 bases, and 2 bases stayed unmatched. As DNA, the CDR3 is TGCGCCAGCAGCCACCGGACAGGGGGCTACGAGCAGTACTTC. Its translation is CASSHRTGGYEQYF.

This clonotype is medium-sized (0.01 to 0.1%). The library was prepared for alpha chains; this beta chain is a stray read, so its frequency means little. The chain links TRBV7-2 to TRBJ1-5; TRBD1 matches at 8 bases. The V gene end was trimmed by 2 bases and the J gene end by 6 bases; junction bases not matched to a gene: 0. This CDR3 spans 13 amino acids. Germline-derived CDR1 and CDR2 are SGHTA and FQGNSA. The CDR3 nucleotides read TGTGCCAGCAGCTTAACAGGGGGTCAGCCCCAGCATTTT. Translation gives CASSLTGGQPQHF.

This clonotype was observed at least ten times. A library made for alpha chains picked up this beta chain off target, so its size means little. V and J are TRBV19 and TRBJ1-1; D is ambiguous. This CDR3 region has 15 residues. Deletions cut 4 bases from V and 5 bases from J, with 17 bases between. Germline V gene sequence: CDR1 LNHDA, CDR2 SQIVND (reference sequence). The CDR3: CASSSLEGSETEAFF. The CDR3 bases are TGTGCCAGTAGTAGCCTTGAGGGATCGGAGACTGAAGCTTTCTTT. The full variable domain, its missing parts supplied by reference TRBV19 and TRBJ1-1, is DGGITQSPKYLFRKEGQNVTLSCEQNLNHDAMYWYRQDPGQGLRLIYYSQIVNDFQKGDIAEGYSVSREKKESFPLTVTSAQKNPTAFYLCASSSLEGSETEAFFGQGTRLTVV.

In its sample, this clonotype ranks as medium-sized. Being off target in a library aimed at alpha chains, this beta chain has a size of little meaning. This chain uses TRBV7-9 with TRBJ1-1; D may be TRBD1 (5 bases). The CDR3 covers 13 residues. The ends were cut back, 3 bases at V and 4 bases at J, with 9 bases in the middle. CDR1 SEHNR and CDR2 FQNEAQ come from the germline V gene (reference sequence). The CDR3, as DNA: TGTGCCAGCAGCTTTGGCAGGGTCACTGAAGCTTTCTTT. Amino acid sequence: CASSFGRVTEAFF.

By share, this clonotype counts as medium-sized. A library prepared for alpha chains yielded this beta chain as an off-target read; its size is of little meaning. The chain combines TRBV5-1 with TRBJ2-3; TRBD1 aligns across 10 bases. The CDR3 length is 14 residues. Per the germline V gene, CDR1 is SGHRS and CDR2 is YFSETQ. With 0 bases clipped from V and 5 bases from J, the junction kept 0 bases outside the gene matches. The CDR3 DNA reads TGCGCCAGCAGCTTGGGGGACAGGGGAGATACGCAGTATTTT. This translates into CASSLGDRGDTQYF.

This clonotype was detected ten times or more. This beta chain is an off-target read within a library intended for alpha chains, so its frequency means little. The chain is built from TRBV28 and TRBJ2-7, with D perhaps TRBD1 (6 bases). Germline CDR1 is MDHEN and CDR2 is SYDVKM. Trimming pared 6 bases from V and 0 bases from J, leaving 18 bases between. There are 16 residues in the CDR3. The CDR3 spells CASRRGGGTNSYEQYF. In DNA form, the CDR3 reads TGTGCCAGCAGACGGGGTGGTGGGACAAACTCCTACGAGCAGTACTTC.

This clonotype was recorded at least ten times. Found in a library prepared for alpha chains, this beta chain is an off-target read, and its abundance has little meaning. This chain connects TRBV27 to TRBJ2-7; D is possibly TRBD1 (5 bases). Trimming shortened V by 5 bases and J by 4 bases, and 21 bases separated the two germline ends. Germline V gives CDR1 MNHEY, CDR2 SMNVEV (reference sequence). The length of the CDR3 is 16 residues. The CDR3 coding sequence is TGTGCCAGCAGTCCCGGACCTGGGGCTAGTGTATACGAGCAGTACTTC. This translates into CASSPGPGASVYEQYF.

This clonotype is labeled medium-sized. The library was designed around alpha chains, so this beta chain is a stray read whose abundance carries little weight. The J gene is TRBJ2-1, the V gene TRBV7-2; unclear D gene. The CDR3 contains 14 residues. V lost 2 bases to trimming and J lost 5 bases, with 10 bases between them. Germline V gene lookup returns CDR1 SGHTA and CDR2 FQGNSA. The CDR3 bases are TGTGCCAGCAGCTTACGCCTAACGGACAATGAGCAGTTCTTC. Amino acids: CASSLRLTDNEQFF.

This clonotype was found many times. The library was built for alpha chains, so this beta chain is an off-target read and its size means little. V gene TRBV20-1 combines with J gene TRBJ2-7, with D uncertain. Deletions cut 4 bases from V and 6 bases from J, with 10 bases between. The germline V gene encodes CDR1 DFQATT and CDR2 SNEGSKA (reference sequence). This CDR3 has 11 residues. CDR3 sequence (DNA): TGCAGTGCTATGGATGTTTCCGAGCAGTACTTC. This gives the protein CSAMDVSEQYF.

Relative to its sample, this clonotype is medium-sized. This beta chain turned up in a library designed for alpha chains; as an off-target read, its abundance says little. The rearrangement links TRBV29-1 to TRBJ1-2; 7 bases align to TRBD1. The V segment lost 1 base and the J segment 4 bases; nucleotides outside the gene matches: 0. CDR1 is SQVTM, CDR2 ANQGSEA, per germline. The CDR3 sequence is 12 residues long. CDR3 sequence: CSVEAGGYGYTF. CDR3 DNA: TGCAGCGTTGAAGCAGGGGGCTATGGCTACACCTTC.

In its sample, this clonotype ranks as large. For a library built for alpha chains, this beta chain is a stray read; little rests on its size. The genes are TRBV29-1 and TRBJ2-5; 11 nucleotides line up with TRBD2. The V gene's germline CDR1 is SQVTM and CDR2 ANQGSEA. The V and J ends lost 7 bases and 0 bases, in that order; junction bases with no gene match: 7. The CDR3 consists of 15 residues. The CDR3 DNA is TGCAGCGCCCGACCGACTAGCGGGAACCAAGAGACCCAGTACTTC. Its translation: CSARPTSGNQETQYF.

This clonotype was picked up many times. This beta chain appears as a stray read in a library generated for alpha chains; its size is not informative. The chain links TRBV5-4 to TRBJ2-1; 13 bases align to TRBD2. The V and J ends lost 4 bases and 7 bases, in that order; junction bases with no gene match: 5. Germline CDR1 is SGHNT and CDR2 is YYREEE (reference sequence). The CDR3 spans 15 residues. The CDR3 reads CASSTGTSGTNEQFF. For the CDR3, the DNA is TGTGCCAGCAGCACCGGGACTAGCGGGACGAATGAGCAGTTCTTC.

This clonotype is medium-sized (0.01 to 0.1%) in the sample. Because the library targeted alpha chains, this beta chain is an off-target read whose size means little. CDR3 protein: CASSLLAQSGELFF. DNA for the CDR3: TGTGCCAGCAGTTTACTAGCTCAGTCCGGGGAGCTGTTTTTT. The chain is built from TRBV28 and TRBJ2-2, with D possibly TRBD2 on 5 matching bases. This CDR3 spans 14 amino acids. V was cut by 2 bases and J by 6 bases, with 10 bases left in between. Germline loops: CDR1 MDHEN, CDR2 SYDVKM.

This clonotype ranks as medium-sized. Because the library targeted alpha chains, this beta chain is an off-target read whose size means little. CDR3 loop: CASSLEGKRDEQFF. The CDR3 bases are TGTGCCAGCAGCTTAGAGGGTAAGCGCGATGAGCAGTTCTTC. This chain joins TRBV7-9 and TRBJ2-1; D gene unclear. V was shortened by 1 base and J by 8 bases, with 12 bases between the two germline ends. The length of the CDR3 is 14 residues. Looked up from germline, CDR1 is SEHNR and CDR2 is FQNEAQ (reference sequence).

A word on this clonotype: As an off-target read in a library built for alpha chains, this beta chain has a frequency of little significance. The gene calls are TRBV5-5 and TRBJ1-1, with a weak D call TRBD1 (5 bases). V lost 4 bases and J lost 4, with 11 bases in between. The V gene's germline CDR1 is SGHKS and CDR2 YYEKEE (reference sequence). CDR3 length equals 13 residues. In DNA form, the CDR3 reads TGTGCCAGCAGCCATCACGGGGGCACTGAAGCTTTCTTT. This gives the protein CASSHHGGTEAFF.

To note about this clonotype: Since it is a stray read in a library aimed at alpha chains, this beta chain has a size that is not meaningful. CDR3 sequence: CASSSLGADTQYF. CDR3 DNA sequence: TGTGCCAGCAGTTCGCTAGGGGCAGATACGCAGTATTTT. This chain joins TRBV28 and TRBJ2-3; a possible D gene is TRBD1 (5 bases). The CDR3 consists of 13 residues. In germline, CDR1 is MDHEN, CDR2 SYDVKM. V lost 4 bases to trimming and J lost 4 bases, with 9 bases between them. The full variable domain, with the rest looked up from reference TRBV28 and TRBJ2-3, is DVKVTQSSRYLVKRTGEKVFLECVQDMDHENMFWYRQDPGLGLRLIYFSYDVKMKEKGDIPEGYSVSREKKERFSLILESASTNQTSMYLCASSSLGADTQYFGPGTRLTVL.

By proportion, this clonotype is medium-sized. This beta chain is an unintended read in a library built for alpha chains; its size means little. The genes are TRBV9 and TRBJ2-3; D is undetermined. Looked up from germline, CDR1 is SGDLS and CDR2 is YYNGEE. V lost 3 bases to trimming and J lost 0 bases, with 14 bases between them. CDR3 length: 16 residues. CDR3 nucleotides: TGTGCCAGCAGCGGCTTATCGGCGCAGAGCACAGATACGCAGTATTTT. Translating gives CASSGLSAQSTDTQYF.

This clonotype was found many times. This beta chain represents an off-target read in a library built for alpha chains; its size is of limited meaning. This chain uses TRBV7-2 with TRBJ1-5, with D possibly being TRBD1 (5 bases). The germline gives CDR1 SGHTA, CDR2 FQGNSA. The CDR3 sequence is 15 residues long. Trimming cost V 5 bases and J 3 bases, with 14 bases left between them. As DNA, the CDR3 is TGTGCCAGCAGCAGCGAGGGGTCGTCCAATCAGCCCCAGCATTTT. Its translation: CASSSEGSSNQPQHF.